A selection of T cell receptor beta chains follows, all from one sample in a study of blood T cells in healthy people across ages. In TCRdb, the 5' RACE reads were re-called with MiXCR into one record per CDR3 protein. The sample shows 600,000 or so distinct CDR3 sequences, less than 60% of them seen only once. Source material: blood. These receptors came from a man at least 80 years old in good health. Both conserved end residues are part of each CDR3. Fields, in order: D gene, V gene, CDR3 length, J gene, clone size, CDR3 protein, CDR3 DNA. D genes are given only for firm matches. Size is omitted from some rows. Given values are once, few, many or a class for expanded clones.

D gene: NA; V gene: TRBV12-3/TRBV12-4; CDR3 length: 13; J gene: TRBJ2-5; clone size: NA; CDR3 protein: CASSRGVTETQYF; CDR3 DNA: TGTGCCAGCAGTAGAGGGGTGACGGAGACCCAGTACTTC
D gene: NA; V gene: TRBV20-1; CDR3 length: 19; J gene: TRBJ2-3; clone size: few; CDR3 protein: CSARERAGSGQGRYYEQYF; CDR3 DNA: TGCAGTGCTAGAGAACGTGCGGGATCGGGTCAGGGACGATACTACGAGCAGTATTTT
D gene: TRBD1; V gene: TRBV4-3; CDR3 length: 15; J gene: TRBJ1-6; clone size: NA; CDR3 protein: CASSIQTGGHSPLHF; CDR3 DNA: TGCGCCAGCAGCATCCAGACAGGGGGGCATTCACCCCTCCACTTT
D gene: NA; V gene: TRBV24-1; CDR3 length: 15; J gene: TRBJ2-5; clone size: NA; CDR3 protein: CATSDPLDSPGTQYF; CDR3 DNA: TGTGCCACCAGTGACCCGCTGGACAGTCCTGGGACCCAGTACTTC
D gene: NA; V gene: TRBV11-2; CDR3 length: 14; J gene: TRBJ2-3; clone size: NA; CDR3 protein: CASSTGDSTDTQYF; CDR3 DNA: TGTGCCAGCAGCACTGGGGACTCCACAGATACGCAGTATTTT
D gene: NA; V gene: TRBV7-2; CDR3 length: 17; J gene: TRBJ2-1; clone size: NA; CDR3 protein: CASRSSGSGDIYNEQFF; CDR3 DNA: TGTGCCAGCAGAAGCTCTGGTAGCGGAGATATTTACAATGAGCAGTTCTTC
D gene: TRBD1; V gene: TRBV6-6; CDR3 length: 15; J gene: TRBJ2-7; clone size: NA; CDR3 protein: CASSSWTGDTYEQYF; CDR3 DNA: TGTGCCAGCAGTTCCTGGACAGGTGACACCTACGAGCAGTACTTC
D gene: NA; V gene: TRBV25-1; CDR3 length: 16; J gene: TRBJ2-4; clone size: NA; CDR3 protein: CASRSDEGQVKNIQYF; CDR3 DNA: TGTGCCAGCAGAAGCGATGAGGGACAAGTTAAAAACATTCAGTACTTC
D gene: NA; V gene: TRBV5-1; CDR3 length: 14; J gene: TRBJ2-7; clone size: NA; CDR3 protein: CASRGVVSSYEQYF; CDR3 DNA: TGCGCCAGCAGGGGGGTCGTATCCTCCTACGAGCAGTACTTC
D gene: NA; V gene: TRBV29-1; CDR3 length: 12; J gene: TRBJ2-3; clone size: NA; CDR3 protein: CSVEHRGDTQYF; CDR3 DNA: TGCAGCGTTGAACATCGCGGAGATACGCAGTATTTT
D gene: NA; V gene: TRBV9; CDR3 length: 15; J gene: TRBJ1-4; clone size: NA; CDR3 protein: CASSVRGVRSEKLFF; CDR3 DNA: TGTGCCAGCAGCGTCCGGGGGGTACGTTCTGAAAAACTGTTTTTT
D gene: NA; V gene: TRBV7-9; CDR3 length: 13; J gene: TRBJ2-1; clone size: NA; CDR3 protein: CASSFASFNEQFF; CDR3 DNA: TGTGCCAGCAGCTTTGCTAGCTTCAATGAGCAGTTCTTC
D gene: NA; V gene: TRBV28; CDR3 length: 13; J gene: TRBJ2-3; clone size: few; CDR3 protein: CASSHQGPDTQYF; CDR3 DNA: TGTGCCAGCAGCCATCAGGGTCCAGATACGCAGTATTTT
D gene: TRBD1; V gene: TRBV24-1; CDR3 length: 17; J gene: TRBJ2-2; clone size: NA; CDR3 protein: CATSDRGTGRNTGELFF; CDR3 DNA: TGTGCCACCAGTGATAGAGGGACAGGGCGGAACACCGGGGAGCTGTTTTTT
D gene: NA; V gene: TRBV7-2; CDR3 length: 12; J gene: TRBJ2-5; clone size: NA; CDR3 protein: CASSPNRETQYF; CDR3 DNA: TGTGCCAGCAGCCCCAATAGGGAGACCCAGTACTTC
D gene: TRBD2; V gene: TRBV7-9; CDR3 length: 15; J gene: TRBJ2-1; clone size: NA; CDR3 protein: CASRPSGSSYNEQFF; CDR3 DNA: TGTGCCAGCAGGCCTAGCGGGAGCTCCTACAATGAGCAGTTCTTC
D gene: NA; V gene: TRBV6-2/TRBV6-3; CDR3 length: 14; J gene: TRBJ2-5; clone size: few; CDR3 protein: CASSYLAGPGEQYF; CDR3 DNA: TGTGCCAGCAGTTACTTAGCAGGCCCCGGGGAGCAGTACTTC
D gene: TRBD1; V gene: TRBV7-9; CDR3 length: 15; J gene: TRBJ1-2; clone size: NA; CDR3 protein: CASSLEDRVGNGYTF; CDR3 DNA: TGTGCCAGCAGCTTAGAAGACAGGGTAGGGAATGGCTACACCTTC
D gene: TRBD1; V gene: TRBV6-6; CDR3 length: 15; J gene: TRBJ1-5; clone size: NA; CDR3 protein: CASSSRTGKGQPQHF; CDR3 DNA: TGTGCCAGCAGTTCTCGGACAGGGAAGGGACAGCCCCAGCATTTT
D gene: NA; V gene: TRBV6-2/TRBV6-3; CDR3 length: 18; J gene: TRBJ2-7; clone size: few; CDR3 protein: CASSYSTAGQITTYEQYF; CDR3 DNA: TGTGCCAGCAGTTACTCGACAGCGGGACAGATAACGACCTACGAGCAGTACTTC
D gene: TRBD2; V gene: TRBV3-1; CDR3 length: 16; J gene: TRBJ2-5; clone size: few; CDR3 protein: CASSPRTSGRMETQYF; CDR3 DNA: TGTGCCAGCAGCCCGCGGACTAGCGGGAGGATGGAGACCCAGTACTTC
D gene: TRBD1; V gene: TRBV5-5; CDR3 length: 16; J gene: TRBJ2-3; clone size: NA; CDR3 protein: CASSLEGARVADTQYF; CDR3 DNA: TGTGCCAGCAGCTTGGAGGGGGCTAGAGTGGCAGATACGCAGTATTTT
D gene: NA; V gene: TRBV20-1; CDR3 length: 14; J gene: TRBJ2-1; clone size: NA; CDR3 protein: CSATFKSSYNEQFF; CDR3 DNA: TGCAGTGCTACCTTCAAGAGCTCCTACAATGAGCAGTTCTTC
D gene: TRBD1; V gene: TRBV6-5; CDR3 length: 16; J gene: TRBJ1-5; clone size: NA; CDR3 protein: CASSSSGTGGAQPQHF; CDR3 DNA: TGTGCCAGCAGTTCTTCCGGGACAGGGGGTGCTCAGCCCCAGCATTTT
D gene: NA; V gene: TRBV20-1; CDR3 length: 15; J gene: TRBJ2-7; clone size: NA; CDR3 protein: CSARGGSLTSYEQYF; CDR3 DNA: TGCAGTGCTAGAGGGGGCTCCCTGACCTCCTACGAGCAGTACTTC
D gene: TRBD1; V gene: TRBV7-2; CDR3 length: 15; J gene: TRBJ2-5; clone size: NA; CDR3 protein: CASSPGDRDLWEQYF; CDR3 DNA: TGTGCCAGCAGCCCCGGGGACAGGGATTTGTGGGAGCAGTACTTC
D gene: NA; V gene: TRBV10-1; CDR3 length: 13; J gene: TRBJ2-2; clone size: NA; CDR3 protein: CASSESSRGELFF; CDR3 DNA: TGCGCCAGCAGTGAGTCGTCGAGGGGGGAGCTGTTTTTT
D gene: NA; V gene: TRBV7-2; CDR3 length: 14; J gene: TRBJ2-5; clone size: once; CDR3 protein: CASSFAGTLPFRYF; CDR3 DNA: TGTGCCAGCAGCTTCGCCGGGACACTCCCGTTCCGGTACTTC
D gene: TRBD1; V gene: TRBV7-2; CDR3 length: 14; J gene: TRBJ2-3; clone size: few; CDR3 protein: CASSLRQGLDTQYF; CDR3 DNA: TGTGCCAGCAGCCTTAGACAGGGGTTAGATACGCAGTATTTT
D gene: NA; V gene: TRBV11-1; CDR3 length: 15; J gene: TRBJ2-7; clone size: many; CDR3 protein: CASSALGRSSYEQYF; CDR3 DNA: TGTGCCAGCAGCGCTCTAGGGCGGAGCTCCTACGAGCAGTACTTC
D gene: NA; V gene: TRBV27; CDR3 length: 11; J gene: TRBJ2-7; clone size: NA; CDR3 protein: CASKYYNEQYF; CDR3 DNA: TGTGCCAGCAAGTACTACAATGAGCAGTACTTC
D gene: NA; V gene: TRBV7-9; CDR3 length: 16; J gene: TRBJ2-7; clone size: many; CDR3 protein: CASSLAARATLYEQYF; CDR3 DNA: TGTGCCAGCAGCTTAGCAGCGAGGGCCACACTCTACGAGCAGTACTTC
D gene: TRBD2; V gene: TRBV7-2; CDR3 length: 13; J gene: TRBJ2-7; clone size: NA; CDR3 protein: CASSPGEGAKQYF; CDR3 DNA: TGTGCCAGCAGCCCCGGGGAGGGAGCTAAGCAGTACTTC
D gene: NA; V gene: TRBV7-2; CDR3 length: 14; J gene: TRBJ1-1; clone size: NA; CDR3 protein: CASLSEGRNTEAFF; CDR3 DNA: TGTGCCAGTCTCAGTGAGGGGCGAAACACTGAAGCTTTCTTT
D gene: TRBD1; V gene: TRBV29-1; CDR3 length: 13; J gene: TRBJ1-2; clone size: NA; CDR3 protein: CSVALTGSYGYTF; CDR3 DNA: TGCAGCGTTGCTCTGACAGGGTCTTATGGCTACACCTTC
D gene: NA; V gene: TRBV27; CDR3 length: 17; J gene: TRBJ2-1; clone size: once; CDR3 protein: CASSFGYSRSSYNEQFF; CDR3 DNA: TGTGCCAGCAGTTTCGGTTATTCTAGGAGCTCCTACAATGAGCAGTTCTTC
D gene: NA; V gene: TRBV25-1; CDR3 length: 15; J gene: TRBJ2-7; clone size: NA; CDR3 protein: CASSSKGGGAYEQYF; CDR3 DNA: TGTGCCAGCAGCTCTAAAGGTGGCGGAGCCTACGAGCAGTACTTC
D gene: TRBD1; V gene: TRBV10-3; CDR3 length: 15; J gene: TRBJ2-7; clone size: few; CDR3 protein: CAIRSRDRSSYEQYF; CDR3 DNA: TGTGCCATCAGGAGCCGGGACAGGTCTTCCTACGAGCAGTACTTC
D gene: TRBD1; V gene: TRBV4-2; CDR3 length: 15; J gene: TRBJ1-3; clone size: NA; CDR3 protein: CASSQDRSSGNTIYF; CDR3 DNA: TGTGCCAGCAGCCAGGACAGGTCCTCTGGAAACACCATATATTTT
D gene: NA; V gene: TRBV29-1; CDR3 length: 14; J gene: TRBJ1-5; clone size: NA; CDR3 protein: CSVAEGSGNQPQHF; CDR3 DNA: TGCAGCGTTGCAGAGGGCAGCGGCAATCAGCCCCAGCATTTT
D gene: NA; V gene: TRBV3-1; CDR3 length: 14; J gene: TRBJ1-2; clone size: NA; CDR3 protein: CASSRLGANYGYTF; CDR3 DNA: TGTGCCAGCAGTAGGTTAGGGGCGAACTATGGCTACACCTTC
D gene: NA; V gene: TRBV29-1; CDR3 length: 12; J gene: TRBJ1-2; clone size: few; CDR3 protein: CSVTGGDYGYTF; CDR3 DNA: TGCAGCGTTACCGGGGGGGACTATGGCTACACCTTC
D gene: TRBD1; V gene: TRBV30; CDR3 length: 13; J gene: TRBJ1-1; clone size: NA; CDR3 protein: CAWSGDRNTEAFF; CDR3 DNA: TGTGCCTGGAGTGGGGACAGGAACACTGAAGCTTTCTTT